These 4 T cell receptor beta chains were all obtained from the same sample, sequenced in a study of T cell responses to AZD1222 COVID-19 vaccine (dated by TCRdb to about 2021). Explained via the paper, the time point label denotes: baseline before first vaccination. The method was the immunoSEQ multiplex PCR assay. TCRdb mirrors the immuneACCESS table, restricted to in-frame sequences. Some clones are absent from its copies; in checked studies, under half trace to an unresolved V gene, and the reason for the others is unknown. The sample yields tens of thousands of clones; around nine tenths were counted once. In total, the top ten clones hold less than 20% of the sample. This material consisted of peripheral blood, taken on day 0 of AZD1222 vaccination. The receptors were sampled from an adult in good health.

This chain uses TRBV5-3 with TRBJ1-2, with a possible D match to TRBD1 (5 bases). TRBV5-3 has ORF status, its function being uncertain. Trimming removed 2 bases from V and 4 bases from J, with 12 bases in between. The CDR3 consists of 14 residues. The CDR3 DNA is TGTGCCAGAAGCTTCCAGGGTTTCCTCTATGGCTACACCTTC. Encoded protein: CARSFQGFLYGYTF.

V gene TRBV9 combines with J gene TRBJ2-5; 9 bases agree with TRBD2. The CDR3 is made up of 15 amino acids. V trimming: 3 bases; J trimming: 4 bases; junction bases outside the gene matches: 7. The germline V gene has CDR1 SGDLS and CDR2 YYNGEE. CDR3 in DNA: TGTGCCAGCAGCGCACTAGCGGGCAGGGGAGAGACCCAGTACTTC. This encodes CASSALAGRGETQYF.

The CDR3 DNA follows: TGTGCCACCCCTCCTCGCACCTATAGGACAGGGGCCCCCCCGGCGTCTGGAAACACCATATATTTT. It specifies CATPPRTYRTGAPPASGNTIYF. The chain couples TRBV15 to TRBJ1-3, with TRBD1 matching 9 bases. CDR3 length equals 22 residues. Germline V lookup: CDR1 LNHNV, CDR2 YYDKDF (reference sequence). The V and J ends lost 8 bases and 1 base, in that order; junction bases with no gene match: 27.

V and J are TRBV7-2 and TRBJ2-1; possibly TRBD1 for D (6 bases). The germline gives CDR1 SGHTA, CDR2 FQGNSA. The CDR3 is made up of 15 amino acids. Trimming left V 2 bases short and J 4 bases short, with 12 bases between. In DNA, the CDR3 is TGTGCCAGCAGCTTACAGACAGGAACATACAATGAGCAGTTCTTC. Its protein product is CASSLQTGTYNEQFF. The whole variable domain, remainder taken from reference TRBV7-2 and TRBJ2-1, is GAGVSQSPSNKVTEKGKDVELRCDPISGHTALYWYRQSLGQGLEFLIYFQGNSAPDKSGLPSDRFSAERTGGSVSTLTIQRTQQEDSAVYLCASSLQTGTYNEQFFGPGTRLTVL.